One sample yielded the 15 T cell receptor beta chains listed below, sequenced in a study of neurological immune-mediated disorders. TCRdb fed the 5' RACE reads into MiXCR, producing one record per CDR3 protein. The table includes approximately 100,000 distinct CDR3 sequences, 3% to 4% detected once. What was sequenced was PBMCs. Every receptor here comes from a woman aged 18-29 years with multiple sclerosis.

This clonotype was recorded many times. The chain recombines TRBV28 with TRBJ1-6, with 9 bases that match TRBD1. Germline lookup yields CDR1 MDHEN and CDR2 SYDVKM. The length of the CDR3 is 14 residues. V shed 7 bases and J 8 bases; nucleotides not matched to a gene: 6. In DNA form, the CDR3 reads TGTGCCAGCAACCTACAGGGGGCATATTCACCCCTCCACTTT. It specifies CASNLQGAYSPLHF.

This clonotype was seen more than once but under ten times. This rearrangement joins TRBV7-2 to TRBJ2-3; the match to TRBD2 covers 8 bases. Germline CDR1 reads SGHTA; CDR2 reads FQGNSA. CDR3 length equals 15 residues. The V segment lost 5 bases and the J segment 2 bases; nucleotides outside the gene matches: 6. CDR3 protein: CASSLLAGFTDTQYF. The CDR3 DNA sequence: TGTGCCAGCAGCCTATTAGCGGGGTTCACAGATACGCAGTATTTT.

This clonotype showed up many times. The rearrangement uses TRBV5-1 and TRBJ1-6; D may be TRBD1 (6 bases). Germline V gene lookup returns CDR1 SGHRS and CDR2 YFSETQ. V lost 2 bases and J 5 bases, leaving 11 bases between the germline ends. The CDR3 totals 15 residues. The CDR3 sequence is CASSLGGADNSPLHF. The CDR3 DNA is TGCGCCAGCAGCTTAGGGGGGGCGGATAATTCACCCCTCCACTTT.

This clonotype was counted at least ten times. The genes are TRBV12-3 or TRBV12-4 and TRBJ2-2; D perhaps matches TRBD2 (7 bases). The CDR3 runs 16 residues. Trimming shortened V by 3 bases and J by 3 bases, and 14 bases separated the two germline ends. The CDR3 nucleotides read TGTGCCAGCAGTTTGCGCGGGGGCCCTTACACCGGGGAGCTGTTTTTT. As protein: CASSLRGGPYTGELFF.

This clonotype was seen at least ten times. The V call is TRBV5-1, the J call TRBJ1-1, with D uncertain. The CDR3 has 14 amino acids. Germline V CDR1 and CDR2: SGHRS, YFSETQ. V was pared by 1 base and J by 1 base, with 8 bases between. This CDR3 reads CASSLSQTNTEAFF. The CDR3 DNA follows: TGCGCCAGCAGCTTGTCCCAGACGAACACTGAAGCTTTCTTT.

As DNA, the CDR3 is TGTGCCAGCAGCTTAGAGGAAGGGGGAATATACTATGGCTACACCTTC. It is translated as CASSLEEGGIYYGYTF. V gene TRBV11-2 combines with J gene TRBJ1-2; weak D call: TRBD1 (6 bases). CDR3 length: 16 amino acids. CDR1 and CDR2 from the germline V gene are SGHAT and FQNNGV. Trimming pared 0 bases from V and 3 bases from J, leaving 14 bases between. The whole variable domain, filled in from reference TRBV11-2 and TRBJ1-2, reads EAGVAQSPRYKIIEKRQSVAFWCNPISGHATLYWYQQILGQGPKLLIQFQNNGVVDDSQLPKDRFSAERLKGVDSTLKIQPAKLEDSAVYLCASSLEEGGIYYGYTFGSGTRLTVV.

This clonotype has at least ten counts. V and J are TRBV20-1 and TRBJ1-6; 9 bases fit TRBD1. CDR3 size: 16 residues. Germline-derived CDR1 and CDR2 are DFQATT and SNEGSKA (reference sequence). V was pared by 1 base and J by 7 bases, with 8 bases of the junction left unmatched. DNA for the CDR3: TGCAGTGCTAGAGTAGACAGGGGGGCAAAAAATTCACCCCTCCACTTT. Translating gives CSARVDRGAKNSPLHF.

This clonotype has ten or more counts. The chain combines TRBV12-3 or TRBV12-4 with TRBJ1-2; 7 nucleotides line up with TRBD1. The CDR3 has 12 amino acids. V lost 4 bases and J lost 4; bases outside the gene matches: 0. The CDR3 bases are TGTGCCAGCAGTTGGGACAGCTATGGCTACACCTTC. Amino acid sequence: CASSWDSYGYTF.

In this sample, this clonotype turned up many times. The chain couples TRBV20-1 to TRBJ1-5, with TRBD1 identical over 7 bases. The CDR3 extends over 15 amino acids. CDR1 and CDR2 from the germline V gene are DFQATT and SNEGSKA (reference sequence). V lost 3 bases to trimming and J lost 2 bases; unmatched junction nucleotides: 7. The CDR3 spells CSASRGGEGNQPQHF. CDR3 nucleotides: TGCAGTGCTAGTCGAGGGGGCGAGGGCAATCAGCCCCAGCATTTT.

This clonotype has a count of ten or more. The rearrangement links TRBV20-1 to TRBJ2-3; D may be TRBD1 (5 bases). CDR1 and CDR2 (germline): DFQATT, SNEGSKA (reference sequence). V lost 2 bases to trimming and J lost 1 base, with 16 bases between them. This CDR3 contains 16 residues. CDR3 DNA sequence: TGCAGTGCTAGAAAATTATTTGGGGCCGGCACAGATACGCAGTATTTT. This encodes CSARKLFGAGTDTQYF.

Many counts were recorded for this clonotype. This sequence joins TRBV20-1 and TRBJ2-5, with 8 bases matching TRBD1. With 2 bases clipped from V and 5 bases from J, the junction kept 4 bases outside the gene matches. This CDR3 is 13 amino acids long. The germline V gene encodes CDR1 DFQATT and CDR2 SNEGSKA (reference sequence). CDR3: CSARPPGGETQYF. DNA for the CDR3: TGCAGTGCTAGACCCCCAGGGGGCGAGACCCAGTACTTC.

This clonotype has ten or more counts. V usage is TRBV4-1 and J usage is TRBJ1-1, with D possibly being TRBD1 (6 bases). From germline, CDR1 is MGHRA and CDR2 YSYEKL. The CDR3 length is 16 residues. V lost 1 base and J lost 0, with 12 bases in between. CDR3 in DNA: TGCGCCAGCAGCCAAGGCAGGGGACGTATGAACACTGAAGCTTTCTTT. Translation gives CASSQGRGRMNTEAFF.

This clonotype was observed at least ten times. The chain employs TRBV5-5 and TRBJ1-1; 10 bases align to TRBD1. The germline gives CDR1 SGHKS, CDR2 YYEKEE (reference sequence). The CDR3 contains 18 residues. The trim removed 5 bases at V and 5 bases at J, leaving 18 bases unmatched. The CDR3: CASRYSGTGDGRWTEAFF. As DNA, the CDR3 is TGTGCCAGCAGATACTCCGGGACAGGGGATGGACGTTGGACTGAAGCTTTCTTT.

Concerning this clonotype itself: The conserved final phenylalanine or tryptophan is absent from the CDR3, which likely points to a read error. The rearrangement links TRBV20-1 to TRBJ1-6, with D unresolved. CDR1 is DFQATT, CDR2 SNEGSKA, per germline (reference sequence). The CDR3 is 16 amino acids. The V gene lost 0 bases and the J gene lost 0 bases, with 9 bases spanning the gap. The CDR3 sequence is CSAREGSGSYNSPLHN. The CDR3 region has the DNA TGCAGTGCTAGAGAGGGATCAGGCTCCTATAATTCACCCCTCCACAAT.

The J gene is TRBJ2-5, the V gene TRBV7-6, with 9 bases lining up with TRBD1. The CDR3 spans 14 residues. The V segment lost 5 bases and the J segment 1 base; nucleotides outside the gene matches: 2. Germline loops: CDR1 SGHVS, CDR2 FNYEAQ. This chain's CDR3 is CASSQTGGQETQYF. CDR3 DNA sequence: TGTGCCAGCAGCCAGACAGGGGGCCAAGAGACCCAGTACTTC.